This TCR beta chain comes out of a study of blood T cells in healthy people across ages. A J-beta primer mix and a sample-barcoded 5' primer were used in a second PCR of roughly 7 to 12 cycles. MiXCR, run by TCRdb on the 5' RACE reads, gives a single entry per CDR3 protein. The sample consists of more than 700,000 distinct CDR3 sequences, approximately 55% of them appearing once. Germline V gene data show CDR1 as ENHRY and CDR2 as SYGVKD. This CDR3 spans 17 amino acids. J lost 14 bases, V lost 6 bases, and 21 bases had no gene match. This clonotype has only one observation. The antigen remains unidentified. Study results and caveats: Diversity figures derived from one million T cells were judged to underestimate the true value. PBMCs went unsorted, and a conclusive naive versus antigen-experienced comparison was therefore prevented.

Material: blood. The rearrangement joins TRBV10-3 to TRBJ2-3; 12 nucleotides line up with TRBD2. The sequence was collected from a man older than 75 in good health. CDR3 sequence (DNA): TGTGCCATCAGCTCCGATGCTCTAGCGGGAGGGCGCAGAGACGCGTATTTT. It translates to CAISSDALAGGRRDAYF.